This T cell receptor beta chain was sequenced for a study of blood T cells in healthy people across ages. The study's findings and limits: Donors of long life had a larger count of naive CD4+ cells and greater diversity than aged donors. Changes in expanded clonotypes were possibly confounded, as the CMV status of donors was unknown. Researchers report that TCR beta diversity correlated strongly with naive T cell percentage.

Trimming took off 0 bases at V and 9 bases at J, with 8 bases between the two ends. Germline assignment: CDR1 LGHNA and CDR2 YSLEER. CDR3 length: 13 amino acids. About this clonotype itself: What it recognizes is unknown.

The draw of peripheral blood yielded around 10 milliliters from each donor. A second roughly 6 to 11 cycle PCR used barcoded and J-beta primers. MiXCR was run by TCRdb on the 5' RACE reads, yielding one entry per CDR3 protein. The data hold under 1,000,000 distinct CDR3 sequences, with around half observed a single time. The material sequenced was blood. This rearrangement joins TRBV4-3 to TRBJ2-2, with D maybe TRBD2 (6 bases). This clonotype originated in an elderly man in good health. The CDR3: CASSQEEGRELFF. CDR3 DNA: TGCGCCAGCAGCCAAGAGGAGGGCAGGGAGCTGTTTTTT.